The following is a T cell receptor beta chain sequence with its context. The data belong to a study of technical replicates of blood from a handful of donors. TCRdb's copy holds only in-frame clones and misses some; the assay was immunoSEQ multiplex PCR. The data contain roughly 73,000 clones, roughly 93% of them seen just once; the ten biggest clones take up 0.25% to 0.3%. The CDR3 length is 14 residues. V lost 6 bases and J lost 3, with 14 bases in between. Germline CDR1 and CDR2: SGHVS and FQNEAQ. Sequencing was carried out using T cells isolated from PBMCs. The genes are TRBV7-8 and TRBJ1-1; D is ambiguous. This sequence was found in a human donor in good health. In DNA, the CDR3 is TGTGCCAGCAGTCTCGGGTTCCTTTACACTGAAGCTTTCTTT. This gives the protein CASSLGFLYTEAFF.